Listed below are T cell receptor beta chains from one sample, sequenced in a study of blood T cell repertoires in COVID-19. Some clones are missing from TCRdb's copy, which holds only in-frame ones; the method was immunoSEQ multiplex PCR. The sample contains a few hundred thousand clones, 85% of which appear only once. The specimen sequenced was peripheral blood. The source of these receptors is a woman aged 18-29 years with acute or convalescent COVID-19. The CDR3 runs from the conserved cysteine through the conserved F or W. Fields, in order: J gene, V gene, clone size, D gene, CDR3 DNA, CDR3 protein. A D gene is named only where the DNA matches it firmly. Size tells how often a clone was seen (once, few, many) or the class of an expanded clone, and some rows leave it out.

j_call: TRBJ1-1; v_call: TRBV27; clone_size: .; d_call: .; cdr3_nt: TGTGCCAGCAGTTCCGGACAGATCACCCCATTCGCTGAAGCTTTCTTT; cdr3_aa: CASSSGQITPFAEAFF
j_call: TRBJ2-1; v_call: TRBV3-1/TRBV3-2; clone_size: .; d_call: TRBD2; cdr3_nt: TGTGCCAGCAGCCAAGGGACTAGCGGGGGGATAAATGAGCAGTTCTTC; cdr3_aa: CASSQGTSGGINEQFF
j_call: TRBJ1-1; v_call: TRBV28; clone_size: .; d_call: .; cdr3_nt: TGTGCCAGCAGTTTGATCGGGGGGGGACTGAACACTGAAGCTTTCTTT; cdr3_aa: CASSLIGGGLNTEAFF
j_call: TRBJ1-5; v_call: TRBV7-8; clone_size: .; d_call: TRBD1; cdr3_nt: TGTGCCAGCAGCCTTAGACAGGGTGGGCCCCAGCATTTT; cdr3_aa: CASSLRQGGPQHF
j_call: TRBJ2-7; v_call: TRBV28; clone_size: .; d_call: TRBD2; cdr3_nt: TGTGCCAGCAGTTTAGTAGCGGGGAGCTCCTACGAGCAGTACTTC; cdr3_aa: CASSLVAGSSYEQYF
j_call: TRBJ1-4; v_call: TRBV15; clone_size: .; d_call: .; cdr3_nt: TGTGCCACCAGCCATCGGGGAGGGGGGGAAAAACTGTTTTTT; cdr3_aa: CATSHRGGGEKLFF
j_call: TRBJ2-2; v_call: TRBV19; clone_size: .; d_call: .; cdr3_nt: TGTGCCAGTAGTATAGGTGGAGCCCGGTCGGGGGAATCGCTGTTTTTT; cdr3_aa: CASSIGGARSGESLFF
j_call: TRBJ2-3; v_call: TRBV3-1/TRBV3-2; clone_size: once; d_call: TRBD2; cdr3_nt: TGTGCCAGCAGCCCCGGGACTAGAGTCGGTACGCAGTATTTT; cdr3_aa: CASSPGTRVGTQYF
j_call: TRBJ2-1; v_call: TRBV20-1; clone_size: .; d_call: .; cdr3_nt: TGCAGTGTAATTAGCGGTGAGCAGTTCTTC; cdr3_aa: CSVISGEQFF
j_call: TRBJ1-2; v_call: TRBV6-5; clone_size: few; d_call: TRBD1; cdr3_nt: TGTGCCAGCAGTTACACACAGGGGATCGGCTATGGCTACACCTTC; cdr3_aa: CASSYTQGIGYGYTF
j_call: TRBJ2-4; v_call: TRBV19; clone_size: .; d_call: TRBD2; cdr3_nt: TGTGCCAGTAGTCCTACTGAGCGGGACGAAAACATTCAGTACTTC; cdr3_aa: CASSPTERDENIQYF
j_call: TRBJ1-4; v_call: TRBV23-1; clone_size: .; d_call: .; cdr3_nt: TGCGCCAGCAGGGACACAGGGTTAAGTCCTAATGAAAAACTGTTTTTT; cdr3_aa: CASRDTGLSPNEKLFF
j_call: TRBJ1-2; v_call: TRBV9; clone_size: .; d_call: .; cdr3_nt: TGTGCCAGCAGCGTAGTCCCGGGTCAGCAAGGCTACACCTTC; cdr3_aa: CASSVVPGQQGYTF
j_call: TRBJ2-3; v_call: TRBV5-1; clone_size: .; d_call: TRBD2; cdr3_nt: TGCGCCAGCAGCTTGGGACTAGCGGGGGGGCCAGATACGCAGTATTTT; cdr3_aa: CASSLGLAGGPDTQYF
j_call: TRBJ2-3; v_call: TRBV11-2; clone_size: .; d_call: .; cdr3_nt: TGTGCCAGCAGCGACTTACCTAGCACAGATACGCAGTATTTT; cdr3_aa: CASSDLPSTDTQYF
j_call: TRBJ1-1; v_call: TRBV27; clone_size: .; d_call: .; cdr3_nt: TGTGCCAGCAGCCGCTTCGGGATGGATTTAAACACTGAAGCTTTCTTT; cdr3_aa: CASSRFGMDLNTEAFF
j_call: TRBJ1-2; v_call: TRBV19; clone_size: few; d_call: .; cdr3_nt: TGTGCCAGTAGTATAGCCAGGGTCAACTATGGCTACACCTTC; cdr3_aa: CASSIARVNYGYTF
j_call: TRBJ2-1; v_call: TRBV3-1/TRBV3-2; clone_size: many; d_call: TRBD2; cdr3_nt: TGTGCCAGCAGACTCCAACTAGCGGGACTCAACAATGAGCAGTTCTTC; cdr3_aa: CASRLQLAGLNNEQFF
j_call: TRBJ2-4; v_call: TRBV19; clone_size: .; d_call: TRBD1; cdr3_nt: TGTGCCAGTAGTAAGACAGGGGGATTTGCCCACATTCAGTACTTC; cdr3_aa: CASSKTGGFAHIQYF
j_call: TRBJ1-1; v_call: TRBV2; clone_size: .; d_call: .; cdr3_nt: TGTGCCACCACCTCCGGTTCGGGGAACACTGAAGCTTTCTTT; cdr3_aa: CATTSGSGNTEAFF
j_call: TRBJ2-1; v_call: TRBV15; clone_size: .; d_call: TRBD1; cdr3_nt: TGTGCCACCTTCGACAGGGGGCGAGGAAATGAGCAGTTCTTC; cdr3_aa: CATFDRGRGNEQFF
j_call: TRBJ2-2; v_call: TRBV24-1; clone_size: .; d_call: .; cdr3_nt: TGTGCCACCAGTGGGGGCCTCACCGGGGAGCTGTTTTTT; cdr3_aa: CATSGGLTGELFF
j_call: TRBJ1-6; v_call: TRBV28; clone_size: .; d_call: TRBD1; cdr3_nt: TGTGCCAGCAGGCCTGGACAGGCGAGCTCCTATAATTCACCCCTCCACTTT; cdr3_aa: CASRPGQASSYNSPLHF
j_call: TRBJ1-1; v_call: TRBV7-9; clone_size: once; d_call: .; cdr3_nt: TGTGCCAGCATAAAGGGGCCCGAAAACACTGAAGCTTTCTTT; cdr3_aa: CASIKGPENTEAFF
j_call: TRBJ2-3; v_call: TRBV24-1; clone_size: .; d_call: .; cdr3_nt: TGTGCCACCAGTGACTTGACTTATGACACAGATACGCAGTATTTT; cdr3_aa: CATSDLTYDTDTQYF
j_call: TRBJ2-2; v_call: TRBV28; clone_size: once; d_call: .; cdr3_nt: TGTGCCAGCAGTTTATGGTACTCACGGAACACCGGGGAGCTGTTTTTT; cdr3_aa: CASSLWYSRNTGELFF
j_call: TRBJ2-1; v_call: TRBV19; clone_size: once; d_call: .; cdr3_nt: TGTGCCAGTAGTGTTCAGGGGGGCGGCAATGAGCAGTTCTTC; cdr3_aa: CASSVQGGGNEQFF
j_call: TRBJ1-1; v_call: TRBV27; clone_size: .; d_call: TRBD1; cdr3_nt: TGTGCCAGCAGTATCGGGACAGGGGGCGTCACTGAAGCTTTCTTT; cdr3_aa: CASSIGTGGVTEAFF
j_call: TRBJ2-3; v_call: TRBV27; clone_size: .; d_call: TRBD2; cdr3_nt: TGTGCCAGCAGTAATAGCGGGAACACGTATACGCAGTATTTT; cdr3_aa: CASSNSGNTYTQYF